This T cell receptor beta chain came from a study of OX40 agonist ivuxolimab in advanced cancers. Study-wide background: The dose of intravenous ivuxolimab that patients received every 2 weeks ranged from 0.01 to 10 mg/kg.

Clones were read by immunoSEQ multiplex PCR, and TCRdb kept only the in-frame ones, dropping some. The repertoire holds 90,000 to 120,000 clones, with approximately 90% as singletons. The J segment lost 8 bases and the V segment lost 2 bases, leaving 14 bases of the junction unmatched. The germline V gene has CDR1 SGHVS and CDR2 FNYEAQ. The CDR3 has 16 amino acids. This sequence originates from an adult with an advanced solid tumor such as melanoma, head and neck, liver or kidney cancer. V usage is TRBV7-6 and J usage is TRBJ1-2; 7 bases are shared with TRBD1. This material consisted of CD4+ or CD8+ T cells sorted from blood, taken in a trial of the OX40 agonist ivuxolimab. The CDR3 region has the DNA TGTGCCAGCAGCTTAACACTGACAGGGCGCTTTGGCGGCTACACCTTC. Its protein product is CASSLTLTGRFGGYTF.